The present T cell receptor beta chain was sequenced within a study of T cells in Graves' hyperthyroidism and ophthalmopathy (dated by TCRdb to the late 2010s). Regarding the research as a whole: Peripheral blood samples were taken at the time of initial diagnosis, prior to any treatment. A discovery cohort of about a hundred patients, 43 with Graves' ophthalmopathy and 55 to 60 with stable Graves' hyperthyroidism, was used to find distinguishing TCR V-J signatures. Prospective prediction of ophthalmopathy was tested in an independent validation cohort of about 19 hyperthyroidism patients and some 17 patients who later progressed to ophthalmopathy. For training and testing, the 100 or so patients in the discovery cohort were randomly divided in a 7:3 ratio. Thyroid tissue and blood T-cell repertoires from more than five Graves' hyperthyroidism patients were also compared in the study. After sampling, hyperthyroidism patients received methimazole starting at 30 mg daily, and ophthalmopathy patients received high-dose intravenous methylprednisolone. The paper reports TCR Vbeta CDR3 sequencing of some 140 peripheral blood samples: 43 ophthalmopathy, fewer than 80 hyperthyroidism and around 17 progressor patients. Findings and caveats that apply to the study as a whole: A model built on a 13 V-J signature distinguished ophthalmopathy from stable hyperthyroidism, reaching 85% to 90% sensitivity and under 84% specificity in cross-validation and 80%/75% in testing. In validation, progression to ophthalmopathy was predicted by the model with 55% to 71% sensitivity and approximately 78% specificity, a median of around 5.9 months before onset. Sample size was not statistically predetermined, and investigators were not blinded to group allocation. Most expanded thyroid clonotypes (frequency above 0.001) were also found in blood, which suggests that blood repertoires may mirror thyroid immune responses.

Amplification of TCR beta CDR3 regions was carried out from RNA transcripts. For the first round of RT-PCR on the TCR CDR3, the HTBI primer set was used together with the Qiagen OneStep RT-PCR kit. Libraries were constructed in a second round of multiplex PCR, after which size selection and purification were performed. Libraries were sequenced paired-end with 100 bp reads on an Illumina HiSeq2000. As for the original processing: SOAPnuke was used to process the raw data, removing reads that contained adapters or uncalled bases, had a mean Phred below 15, or lacked an exact match to the constant primer or identifier. COPE v1.2.5 was used to merge the high-quality paired reads, and each unique nucleotide sequence was defined as a clonotype. MiTCR v1.1 was used to align the clonotypes against IMGT TRBV, TRBD and TRBJ reference segments. Analysis was restricted to V-J combinations with a frequency above 0.0001, which covered roughly 99% of repertoires. The TCS score was defined as F50 (clonal expansion) divided by E x V (chaos), with BLOSUM62-based TCRdist calculated between CDR3 peptides within each V-J. Welch's t-statistics and random forest reduced around 550 V-J features to roughly 13, which were used in a naive Bayes classifier (R e1071). TCRdb took the public reads, trimmed them with fastp at Q25, ran MiXCR for clone calling and kept in-frame beta chains. Each CDR3 protein appears once, grouped with its most common genes and DNA. These V and J calls are TCRdb output, not the study's own analysis. The table for this sample lists 300,000 to 400,000 distinct CDR3 sequences; roughly 20% of them were counted only once. The top ten clones comprise 40% of the sample.

In the ophthalmopathy patients, disease was moderately to severely active, with a Clinical Activity Score of 3 or more, a NOSPECS grade of 4 or more, and a duration of less than 3 months. Patients with uncontrolled infections, other autoimmune diseases, pregnancy or lactation were excluded. Clinical symptoms, serum thyroxine and TRAb, thyroid ultrasound, and orbital computed tomography formed the basis for the diagnoses. PBMCs were isolated from about 9.1 ml of fresh peripheral blood by Ficoll-Paque density gradient centrifugation. Total RNA was extracted with Trizol reagent, and quality was checked on an Agilent 2100 Bioanalyzer. This clonotype was recorded at least ten times. The antigen this receptor binds is unknown. Base qualities are not provided; no much larger clone lies one nucleotide away. V is reduced by 1 base and J by 5 bases, leaving a spacing of 8 bases between them. There are 13 amino acids in the CDR3, from cysteine to phenylalanine inclusive. The only DNA kept is the CDR3, 39 bases in frame from the first base. Based on the germline V gene (reference sequence), the CDR1 and CDR2 sequences are LGHDT and YNNKEL.

The receptor was derived from a young man with Graves' ophthalmopathy. Sequencing was carried out using blood. This receptor chain uses TRBV3-1 and TRBJ1-1; the D segment cannot be called with confidence. CDR3 protein: CASSQAQRTEAFF. The DNA sequence reads TGTGCCAGCAGCCAAGCCCAGAGGACTGAAGCTTTCTTT.